What follows is one T cell receptor (beta chain) and its context. Its target is unknown. This sample stems from a study of a mutant IDH1 vaccine in newly diagnosed glioma. Only in-frame clones appear in the TCRdb table, and some are missing; sequencing was by immunoSEQ multiplex PCR. The data show around 52,000 clones, around 78% seen once. Time point defined: week 35, safety follow-up. Every vaccination contained 300 ug of the mutant IDH1 20-mer peptide and was paired with topical imiquimod. Sequenced here: PBMCs, sampled from a glioma patient whose treatment included an IDH1 peptide vaccine. The receptor was isolated from a man in his forties with glioma.

CDR3 residues: CASSFLQGSEKLFF. CDR3 in DNA: TGTGCCAGCAGCTTCTTACAGGGGTCTGAAAAACTGTTTTTT. The rearrangement links TRBV5-5 to TRBJ1-4; 7 bases line up with TRBD1. J lost 7 bases, V lost 2 bases, and 5 bases had no gene match. The CDR3 spans 14 residues. Germline CDR1 SGHKS, CDR2 YYEKEE (reference sequence).